Below, 6 T cell receptor beta chains from the same sample are listed, as sequenced in a study of beta chain features in type 1 diabetes. Expressed TCRB transcripts were sequenced because the entire RNA isolate underwent reverse transcription. Produced via immunoSEQ multiplex PCR; TCRdb's table is partial and in-frame only. The repertoire consists of roughly 250,000 clones, with around 10% occurring once and the leading ten covering just under 0.035%. Sample: naive CD4+ T cells from blood. The receptors were gathered from a woman younger than 30 in good health.

The chain carries TRBV5-1 and TRBJ2-7; D gene unclear. This CDR3 spans 12 amino acids. With 0 bases removed from V and 2 bases from J, the gap between germline ends came to 3 bases. Germline CDR1 SGHRS, CDR2 YFSETQ. The CDR3 here is CASSLAPYEQYF. The CDR3, as DNA: TGCGCCAGCAGCTTGGCTCCCTACGAGCAGTACTTC.

This clone was detected only a few times. The gene calls are TRBV6-1 and TRBJ2-5; 8 bases map to TRBD2. V shed 0 bases, J shed 5 bases, and the junction held 5 bases outside the gene matches. The germline CDR1 and CDR2 sequences are MNHNS and SASEGT. The CDR3 sequence is 15 residues long. The CDR3 reads CASSEAPGGMETQYF. CDR3 sequence (DNA): TGTGCCAGCAGTGAAGCGCCGGGGGGGATGGAGACCCAGTACTTC.

The chain links TRBV7-8 to TRBJ2-1; the match to TRBD2 covers 10 bases. The V segment lost 0 bases and the J segment 0 bases; nucleotides outside the gene matches: 5. This CDR3 spans 18 amino acids. CDR1 is SGHVS and CDR2 is FQNEAQ in the germline V gene. CDR3: CASSLALSSGSSYNEQFF. Written as DNA, the CDR3 is TGTGCCAGCAGCTTAGCACTATCTAGCGGGAGCTCCTACAATGAGCAGTTCTTC. Full variable domain (remainder filled in from reference TRBV7-8 and TRBJ2-1): GAGVSQSPRYKVAKRGQDVALRCDPISGHVSLFWYQQALGQGPEFLTYFQNEAQLDKSGLPSDRFFAERPEGSVSTLKIQRTQQEDSAVYLCASSLALSSGSSYNEQFFGPGTRLTVL.

This clone has more than one count but fewer than ten. The CDR3: CAWEAGSYEQYF. DNA for the CDR3: TGTGCCTGGGAGGCCGGGTCCTACGAGCAGTACTTC. The chain recombines TRBV30 with TRBJ2-7; D remains ambiguous. V gave up 5 bases and J gave up 1 base, with 9 bases separating them. There are 12 residues in the CDR3. The germline V gene encodes CDR1 GTSNPN and CDR2 SVGIG (reference sequence). Filled out from reference TRBV30 and TRBJ2-7, the complete variable domain reads SQTIHQWPATLVQPVGSPLSLECTVEGTSNPNLYWYRQAAGRGLQLLFYSVGIGQISSEVPQNLSASRPQDRQFILSSKKLLLSDSGFYLCAWEAGSYEQYFGPGTRLTVT.

This chain uses TRBV28 with TRBJ1-3; D is uncertain. The CDR3 has 14 residues. V lost 5 bases to trimming and J lost 0 bases, with 8 bases between them. Germline V CDR1 and CDR2: MDHEN, SYDVKM. The CDR3 reads CASSVGLSGNTIYF. The CDR3 DNA follows: TGTGCCAGCAGTGTGGGCCTCTCTGGAAACACCATATATTTT. Looking up the rest from reference TRBV28 and TRBJ1-3 gives the full variable domain: DVKVTQSSRYLVKRTGEKVFLECVQDMDHENMFWYRQDPGLGLRLIYFSYDVKMKEKGDIPEGYSVSREKKERFSLILESASTNQTSMYLCASSVGLSGNTIYFGEGSWLTVV.

This clone came up a few times. The chain has TRBV6-1 and TRBJ2-3, with no clear D. V dropped 6 bases and J dropped 11 bases, with 15 bases sitting between them. Germline CDR1 is MNHNS and CDR2 is SASEGT. The CDR3 is made up of 12 amino acids. The CDR3 region is CASRYRERQQYF. CDR3 DNA: TGTGCCAGCAGATATCGCGAACGCCAGCAGTATTTT.